The clone carrying this T cell receptor beta chain has at least ten counts. Its antigen is currently unknown. Lactation, pregnancy, other autoimmune disease or uncontrolled infection led to exclusion of patients. The data belong to a study of T cells in Graves' hyperthyroidism and ophthalmopathy. Whole-study context: Peripheral blood samples were taken at initial diagnosis, prior to any treatment.

Germline V CDR1 and CDR2: MNHEY, SMNVEV (reference sequence). V lost 7 bases to trimming and J lost 2 bases, with 16 bases between them. There are 15 residues in the CDR3. Amplified TCR beta CDR3 regions came from RNA transcripts. The primer set for the first-round RT-PCR of the TCR CDR3 was HTBI. TCRdb analysed the multiplex PCR reads with MiXCR anew, one entry per CDR3 protein. Counted here are approximately 520,000 distinct CDR3 sequences, around a quarter occurring once; the ten biggest clones make up roughly 12%. General study points: Blood shared most expanded thyroid clonotypes above 0.001.

The receptor was isolated from a woman in her twenties or thirties with Graves' ophthalmopathy. The sample was blood. V usage is TRBV27 and J usage is TRBJ2-3; D remains unclear. CDR3 sequence (DNA): TGTGCCAGCACCCTATATGGGGTGGACACAGATACGCAGTATTTT. Translating it yields CASTLYGVDTDTQYF.